The T cell receptor beta chain under discussion was sequenced for a study of CD8+ T cells in alopecia areata. Study-wide context: Tofacitinib was given for 6 to 18 months, then stopped for 6 months. Study-wide points: Tofacitinib produced a significant decrease in scalp clonality and in expanded CD8+ clones among the top 100.

The V end was cut by 5 bases, the J end by 3 bases, with 13 bases between. In germline, CDR1 is SEHNR, CDR2 FQNEAQ (reference sequence). CDR3 size: 14 residues. About this clone itself: The antigen is undetermined.

Documented treatment: oral pan-JAK inhibitor, 5-10 mg twice daily. In each case, RNA was isolated and then reverse transcribed into cDNA as the sequencing template. Profiled with immunoSEQ multiplex PCR; TCRdb holds only in-frame clones, not every one. This sample carries about 250,000 clones, 60% of them seen once, and the ten largest clones take 0.75% to 0.95%. The chain combines TRBV7-9 with TRBJ1-2; D is uncertain. The TCR sequence derives from a human donor with alopecia areata. The specimen was CD4+ T cells sorted from blood, collected around week 54, from a patient treated with tofacitinib. The CDR3 bases are TGTGCCAGCAGCCCCCATGGGGAGGACTATGGCTACACCTTC. This translates into CASSPHGEDYGYTF.